These T cell receptor beta chains were read from a single sample in a study of cytomegalovirus exposure and HLA in healthy donors. Data came from immunoSEQ multiplex PCR; TCRdb stores just in-frame clones and leaves some out. The repertoire includes 150,000 to 200,000 clones, approximately 80% of them detected once, and 13% to 15% sits in the top ten. Sequencing used PBMCs. The receptors stem from a woman aged 25 to 39 in good health and CMV-seropositive. The CDR3 runs from the conserved cysteine through the conserved F or W.

v_call	j_call	cdr3_aa
TRBV15	TRBJ2-2	CATSRAGGGEGGELFF
TRBV30	TRBJ1-2	CAWTTTGNGYTF
TRBV5-4	TRBJ2-7	CASSPRTGDSYEQYF
TRBV6-6	TRBJ2-5	CASSGTGAKETQYF
TRBV7-2	TRBJ2-7	CASSLRTATYEQYF
TRBV7-9	TRBJ2-7	CASSPDMFKDYEQYF
TRBV28	TRBJ2-3	CATSGSSDTQYF
TRBV4-2	TRBJ1-4	CASSQEMDRGNEKLFF
TRBV5-6	TRBJ2-1	CASSFSTSLIPNEQFF
TRBV14	TRBJ2-7	CASSQGLFSEQYF
TRBV25-1	TRBJ2-1	CASAGTGGFVEQFF
TRBV5-5	TRBJ2-2	CASSIAARENTGELFF
TRBV2	TRBJ1-5	CASRKGGDSNQPQHF
TRBV5-5	TRBJ2-5	CASSYRGLDQETQYF
TRBV25-1	TRBJ1-4	CASRTTDNNEKLFF
TRBV7-7	TRBJ2-7	CASSSGTGSYEQYF
TRBV2	TRBJ2-3	CASSVTTNTDTQYF
TRBV10-2	TRBJ1-1	CASGTAATEAFF
TRBV11-3	-	CASSLGPDSYEQYF
TRBV9	TRBJ2-5	CASSERGGTGVIQTQYF
TRBV5-1	TRBJ1-1	CASSSSGVGTEAFF
TRBV11-2	TRBJ2-7	CASSFVVAGSLDSSYEQYF
TRBV6-1	TRBJ1-1	CASSARQGRNTEAFF
TRBV7-2	TRBJ2-7	CASSLDGPRVGYEQYF
TRBV10-3	TRBJ2-5	CAISPGVTETQYF
TRBV4-1	TRBJ1-1	CASSPGQGYTEAFF
TRBV4-1	TRBJ1-1	CASSQGKGADTEAFF
TRBV5-4	TRBJ2-3	CASSLQGTDTQYF
TRBV7-9	TRBJ1-2	CSSSSSVRQALGGGYTF
TRBV28	TRBJ1-3	CASSLPGSSSGNTIYF
TRBV5-1	TRBJ2-2	CASSSGTGVAGELFF
TRBV9	TRBJ2-6	CASSARLAGVGGANVLTF
TRBV7-3	TRBJ1-1	CASSLGGGENTEAFF
TRBV5-6	TRBJ1-1	CASSADRVGTEAFF
TRBV7-2	TRBJ2-7	CASSLGGYSYEQYF
TRBV30	TRBJ2-5	CAWSRTYETQYF
TRBV18	TRBJ2-5	CASSRDRGEETQYF
TRBV18	TRBJ1-2	CASSPSGQVANYGYTF
TRBV5-1	TRBJ2-7	CASSLGRLLSYEQYF
TRBV28	TRBJ2-3	CASSSRQIRKRTDTQYF
TRBV2	TRBJ2-7	CASREQGVGYEQYF
TRBV19	TRBJ1-2	CASSDSVAGYTF
TRBV4-3	TRBJ1-4	CASSSGQGYEKLFF
TRBV5-1	TRBJ1-1	CASSLVGTPNTEAFF
TRBV5-4	-	CASSPGGGRSPYEQYF
TRBV5-4	TRBJ2-1	CASSSYGLAGGYNEQFF
TRBV5-1	TRBJ2-2	CASSYYGQTGELFF
TRBV7-8	TRBJ1-1	CASSLAARGPEAFF
TRBV30	TRBJ2-5	CAFRQGPGQTQYF
TRBV11-1	TRBJ2-1	CASLGTGRVEQFF
TRBV6-1	TRBJ2-2	CASSVAQGGLALNTGELFF